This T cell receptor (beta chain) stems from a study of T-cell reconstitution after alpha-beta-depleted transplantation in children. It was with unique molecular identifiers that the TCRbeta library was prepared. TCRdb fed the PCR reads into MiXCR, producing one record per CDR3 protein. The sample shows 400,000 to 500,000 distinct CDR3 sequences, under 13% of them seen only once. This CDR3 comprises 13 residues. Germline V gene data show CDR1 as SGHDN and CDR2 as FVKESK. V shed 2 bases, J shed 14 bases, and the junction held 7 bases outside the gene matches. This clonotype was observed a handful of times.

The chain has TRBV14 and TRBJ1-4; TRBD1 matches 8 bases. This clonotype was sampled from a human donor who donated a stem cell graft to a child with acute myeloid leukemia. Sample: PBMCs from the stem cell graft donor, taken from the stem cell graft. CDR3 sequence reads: CASSQIRTGRLFF. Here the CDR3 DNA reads TGTGCCAGCAGCCAAATCCGGACAGGGCGCCTGTTTTTT.